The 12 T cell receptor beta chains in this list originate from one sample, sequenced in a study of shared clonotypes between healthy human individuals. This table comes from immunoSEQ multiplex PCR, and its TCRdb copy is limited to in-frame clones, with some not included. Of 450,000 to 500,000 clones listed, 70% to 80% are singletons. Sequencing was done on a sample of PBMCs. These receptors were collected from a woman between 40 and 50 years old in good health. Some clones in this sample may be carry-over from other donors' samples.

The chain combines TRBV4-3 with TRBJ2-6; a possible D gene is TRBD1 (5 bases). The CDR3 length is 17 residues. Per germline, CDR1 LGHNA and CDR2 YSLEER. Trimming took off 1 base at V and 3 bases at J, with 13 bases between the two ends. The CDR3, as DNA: TGCGCCAGCAGCCAAGCCAGGGATCACCTTGGGGCCAACGTCCTGACTTTC. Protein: CASSQARDHLGANVLTF.

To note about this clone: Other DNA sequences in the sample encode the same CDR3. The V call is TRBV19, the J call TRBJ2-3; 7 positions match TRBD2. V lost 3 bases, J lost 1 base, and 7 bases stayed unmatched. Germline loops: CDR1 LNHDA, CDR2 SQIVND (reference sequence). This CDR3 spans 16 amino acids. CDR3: CASSIGASGGTDTQYF. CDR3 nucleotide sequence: TGTGCCAGTAGTATTGGGGCTAGCGGAGGCACAGATACGCAGTATTTT.

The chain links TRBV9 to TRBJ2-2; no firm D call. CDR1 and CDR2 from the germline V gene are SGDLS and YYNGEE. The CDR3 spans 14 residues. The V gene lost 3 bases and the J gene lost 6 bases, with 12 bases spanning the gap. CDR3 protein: CASSAHNGAGELFF. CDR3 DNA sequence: TGTGCCAGCAGCGCACACAACGGCGCCGGGGAGCTGTTTTTT.

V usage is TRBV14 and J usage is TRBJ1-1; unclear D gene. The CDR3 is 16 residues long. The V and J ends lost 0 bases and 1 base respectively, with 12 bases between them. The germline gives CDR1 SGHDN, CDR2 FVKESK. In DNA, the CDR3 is TGTGCCAGCAGCCAAGATGGGCCACCTAGGAACACTGAAGCTTTCTTT. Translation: CASSQDGPPRNTEAFF.

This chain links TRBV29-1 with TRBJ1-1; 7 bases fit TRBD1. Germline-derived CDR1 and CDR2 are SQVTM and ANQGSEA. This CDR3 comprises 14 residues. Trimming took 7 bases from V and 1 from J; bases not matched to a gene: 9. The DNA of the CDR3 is TGCAGCGCCTACACAGGGACAGAGAACACTGAAGCTTTCTTT. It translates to CSAYTGTENTEAFF.

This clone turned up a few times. The CDR3: CASSPWAGVRTDTQYF. In DNA form, the CDR3 reads TGTGCCAGCAGCCCCTGGGCGGGAGTTAGGACAGATACGCAGTATTTT. The rearrangement links TRBV11-2 to TRBJ2-3; 7 positions match TRBD2. This CDR3 has 16 amino acids. V gave up 5 bases and J gave up 3 bases; unmatched junction bases: 11. Germline CDR1 is SGHAT and CDR2 is FQNNGV.

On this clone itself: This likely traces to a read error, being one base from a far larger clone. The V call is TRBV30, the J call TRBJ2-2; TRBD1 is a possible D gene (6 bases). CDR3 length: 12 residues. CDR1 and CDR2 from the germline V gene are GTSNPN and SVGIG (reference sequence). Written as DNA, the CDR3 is TGTGCCTGGTCGTGGGACACCGGGGAGCTGCTTTTT. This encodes CAWSWDTGELLF.

The CDR3 nucleotides read TGTGCCAGCAGCTCGGCGTCCGACCTTGAGCAGTTCTTC. Residues: CASSSASDLEQFF. The chain joins TRBV5-4 to TRBJ2-1; D is uncertain. The CDR3 totals 13 residues. The V gene's germline CDR1 is SGHNT and CDR2 YYREEE (reference sequence). V lost 3 bases and J lost 9, with 13 bases in between.

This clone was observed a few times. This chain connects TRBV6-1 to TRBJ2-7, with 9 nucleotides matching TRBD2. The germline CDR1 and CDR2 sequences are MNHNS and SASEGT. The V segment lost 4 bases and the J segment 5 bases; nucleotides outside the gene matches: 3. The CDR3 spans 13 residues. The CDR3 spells CASSVEREDEQYF. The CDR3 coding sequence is TGTGCCAGCAGTGTAGAGCGGGAGGACGAGCAGTACTTC.

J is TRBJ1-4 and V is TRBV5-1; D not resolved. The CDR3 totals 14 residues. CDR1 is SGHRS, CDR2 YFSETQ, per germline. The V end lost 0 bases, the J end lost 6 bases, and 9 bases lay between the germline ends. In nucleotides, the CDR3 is TGCGCCAGCAGCTTGGGAAGGGTAGATGAAAAACTGTTTTTT. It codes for CASSLGRVDEKLFF. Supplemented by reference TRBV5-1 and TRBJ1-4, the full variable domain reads KAGVTQTPRYLIKTRGQQVTLSCSPISGHRSVSWYQQTPGQGLQFLFEYFSETQRNKGNFPGRFSGRQFSNSRSEMNVSTLELGDSALYLCASSLGRVDEKLFFGSGTQLSVL.

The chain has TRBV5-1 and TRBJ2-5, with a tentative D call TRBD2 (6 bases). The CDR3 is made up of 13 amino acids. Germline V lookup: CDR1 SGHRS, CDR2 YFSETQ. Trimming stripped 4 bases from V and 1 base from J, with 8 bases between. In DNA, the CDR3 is TGCGCCAGCAGCCCCGGGAGCCAAGAGACCCAGTACTTC. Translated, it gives CASSPGSQETQYF.

The CDR3 nucleotides read TGCGCCAGCAGCGGACCTGAGGGAATGAACACTGAAGCTTTCTTT. It encodes CASSGPEGMNTEAFF. The V call is TRBV5-1, the J call TRBJ1-1; no clear D. V was shortened by 4 bases and J by 0 bases, with 13 bases between the two germline ends. This CDR3 contains 15 residues. CDR1 and CDR2 from the germline V gene are SGHRS and YFSETQ.